A selection of T cell receptor beta chains follows, all from one sample in a study of blood T cell repertoires in COVID-19. TCRdb keeps only in-frame clones here, not all; method: immunoSEQ multiplex PCR. The table lists about 200,000 clones, 80% of them singletons, with 6.5% to 9% in the top ten. Source material: PBMCs or T cells enriched from blood (not recorded which). The origin of the receptors is a woman aged 40 to 50 with acute COVID-19. CDR3s include the opening cysteine and the closing phenylalanine or tryptophan.

J,V,CDR3
TRBJ2-3,TRBV5-8,CASSSGQGAFADTQYF
TRBJ2-7,TRBV19,CASSSQGRNYEQYF
TRBJ1-5,TRBV19,CASDPDRADQPQHF
TRBJ1-3,TRBV28,CASTNRESSGNTIYF
TRBJ1-1,TRBV19,CASSLQGHTEAFF
TRBJ1-6,TRBV4-3,CASSQVGQSSYNSPLHF
TRBJ1-4,TRBV4-2,CASSQDPGGLANEKLFF
TRBJ2-6,TRBV15,CATSSRPVGGAGANVLTF
TRBJ2-7,TRBV5-1,CASSLGTSGGYYEQYF
TRBJ2-6,TRBV12-5,CASGLVQGGSGANVLTF
TRBJ1-1,TRBV5-1,CASSSETGSRTEAFF
TRBJ1-2,TRBV2,CASTLPTPTGGDGYTF
TRBJ2-5,TRBV7-2,CASSARTSGGVETQYF
TRBJ1-2,TRBV14,CASSQNREGYTF
TRBJ1-1,TRBV9,CASSPLGTQNTEAFF
TRBJ1-1,TRBV24-1,CATSGETGGDGTEAFF
TRBJ1-5,TRBV3-1/TRBV3-2,CASNQGRQNNQPQHF
TRBJ1-4,TRBV25-1,CASTGTTNEKLFF
TRBJ2-7,TRBV9,CASSATGPNPVPSYEQYF
TRBJ2-4,TRBV7-2,CASSFGTGSGNIQYF
TRBJ1-3,TRBV28,CAGGDRGILAGNTIYF
TRBJ2-7,TRBV11-2,CASSYQSGGSSYEQYF
TRBJ1-1,TRBV4-1,CASSQWLRGKGNTEAFF
TRBJ1-1,TRBV18,CASSPSGTGATEAFF
TRBJ2-3,TRBV2,CASSEWGYTDTQYF
TRBJ1-6,TRBV2,CASSDAGENSPLHF
TRBJ2-2,TRBV30,CAWKKVAPNTGELFF
TRBJ2-3,TRBV9,CASSVGGRRTALDTQYF
TRBJ2-5,TRBV10-3,CAIRREGETQYF
TRBJ1-1,TRBV6-6,CASSRSGTQNTEAFF
TRBJ2-7,TRBV28,CASYQGTPPGNEQYF
TRBJ2-6,TRBV9,CASSEGQGHANVLTF
TRBJ2-1,TRBV11-2,CASSSPRSLAGGRDEQFF
TRBJ1-5,TRBV5-6,CASSLRQVGNQPQHF
TRBJ1-1,TRBV6-6,CASQKGALNTEAFF
TRBJ2-1,TRBV5-1,CASSGDRIYNEQFF
TRBJ2-3,TRBV28,CASRELDTQYF
TRBJ1-1,TRBV19,CASIDRDTYTEAFF
TRBJ2-7,TRBV29-1,CSGGLAGTREQYF
TRBJ2-1,TRBV19,CASSTTGGPGGEQFF
TRBJ1-5,TRBV19,CASSTYRNQPQHF